These T cell receptor beta chains were read from a single sample in a study of identifying expanded T cells in peripheral blood. The data were produced by immunoSEQ multiplex PCR, yet TCRdb's version contains in-frame clones alone and is incomplete. The sample has approximately 57,000 clones, approximately 89% seen once. What was sequenced was blood. The origin of the receptors is a person between 18 and 70 years old in good health. The CDR3 runs from the conserved cysteine through the conserved F or W. Part of the rows lack a size; the others show once, few, many or a class for expanded clones.

J	size	V	CDR3
TRBJ2-1	.	TRBV28	CASSPGTPVLNEQFF
TRBJ2-7	.	TRBV5-1	CASQSPSNEQYF
TRBJ2-1	.	TRBV7-8	CASSLSSNEQFF
TRBJ1-1	once	TRBV7-2	CASGRGGMNTEAFF
TRBJ2-1	.	TRBV28	CASGSFVGGAPYNEQFF
TRBJ2-1	.	TRBV28	CASSSGQPGDGEQFF
TRBJ2-1	.	TRBV7-2	CASSLRLGTEQFF
TRBJ2-1	.	TRBV30	CAWSTGTSRLF
TRBJ2-1	.	TRBV29-1	CSVVGGASGEPRSYNEQFF
TRBJ2-5	.	TRBV2	CASSVSLGDSSETQYF
TRBJ2-7	.	TRBV28	CASKASDSYEQYF
TRBJ1-4	.	TRBV5-4	CASSWGTGFNEKLFF
TRBJ2-2	.	TRBV7-2	CASSWTPGSGELFF
TRBJ2-3	.	TRBV5-1	CASSYDWSTDTQYF
TRBJ1-5	.	TRBV19	CASSQGRKQPQHF
TRBJ2-3	.	TRBV6-6	CASSTPPGGSTDTQYF
TRBJ2-1	.	TRBV29-1	CSVEEPPGAYNEQFF
TRBJ2-2	few	TRBV19	CASSGLTRLFF
TRBJ1-2	.	TRBV29-1	CSVEPGANYGYTF
TRBJ1-2	.	TRBV29-1	CSVGDRGLVYGYTF
TRBJ2-1	.	TRBV7-2	CASILQSYNEQFF
TRBJ2-5	.	TRBV5-1	CASSSAFSPSRIQETQYF
TRBJ1-2	.	TRBV6-1	CASSEGQGNYGYTF
TRBJ2-5	.	TRBV25-1	CASSEWGAGGPLETQYF
TRBJ1-1	.	TRBV5-1	CASSLFGTGEVNTEAFF
TRBJ2-5	.	TRBV9	CASSVGGGAAETQYF
TRBJ2-7	once	TRBV9	CASSGTDSASEQYF
TRBJ2-1	.	TRBV19	CASSLGINNEQFF
TRBJ1-2	once	TRBV27	CASSSLGTDGYGYTF
TRBJ2-3	few	TRBV7-9	CASSLSPLAGGATDTQYF
TRBJ1-6	.	TRBV7-6	CASSYGGDLNSPLHF
TRBJ1-2	.	TRBV11-2	CASSRTGTVGYTF
TRBJ1-2	.	TRBV4-1	CASSQTPGNSNYGYTF
TRBJ2-1	.	TRBV28	CASSSPGGEFF
TRBJ2-2	.	TRBV7-9	CASSLAGGPTGELFF
TRBJ1-1	.	TRBV18	CASSPIGAGDTEAFF
TRBJ2-7	.	TRBV13	CASSHRGYTSYEQYF
TRBJ2-1	.	TRBV14	CASRNSREGGEQFF
TRBJ2-3	few	TRBV6-5	CASSYGHFDTQYF
TRBJ1-6	once	TRBV5-3	CARSSYPSEGENSPLHF
TRBJ2-1	.	TRBV7-2	CASRSSGGGNEQFF
TRBJ1-2	.	TRBV20-1	CSAQTGDGYTF
TRBJ2-3	.	TRBV7-2	CASSLAGADTQYF
TRBJ2-2	.	TRBV27	CASSSPTSPGELFF
TRBJ2-3	.	TRBV5-1	CASSLPLITDTQYF
TRBJ2-3	few	TRBV6-5	CASSLGLVGDTQYF
TRBJ2-7	.	TRBV10-3	CAISGTGGESEQYF
TRBJ2-7	.	TRBV14	CASSRLSAGYYEQYF
TRBJ2-3	.	TRBV4-3	CASSQDRRDTDTQYF